The rows below give T cell receptor beta chains drawn from one sample of a study of shared clonotypes between healthy human individuals. TCRdb's copy holds only in-frame clones and misses some; the assay was immunoSEQ multiplex PCR. The repertoire holds about 2.1 million clones, with over 85% as singletons. Sequencing was done on a sample of naive CD8+ T cells from PBMCs. The receptor set was obtained from a young man in good health. Some clones in this sample may be carry-over from other donors' samples. Both conserved end residues are part of each CDR3. D genes are given only for firm matches.

TRBV29-1 | 14 | TRBD1 | CSAWDRSNTGELFF
TRBV27 | 11 | . | CASSIGTDAFF
TRBV29-1 | 12 | . | CSVVQENTEAFF
TRBV19 | 15 | . | CASSLLGGGRQPQHF
TRBV4-1 | 16 | . | CASSFGLGVLGNEQFF
TRBV27 | 14 | TRBD1 | CASSVRDRYQPQHF
TRBV28 | 17 | . | CASSELGATDVGNEQFF
TRBV23-1 | 14 | . | CASSAESSYNEQFF
TRBV11-2 | 12 | . | CASRRGFTEAFF
TRBV4-1 | 15 | TRBD1 | CASSYPGQGIDEQFF
TRBV5-5 | 12 | . | CASSAVVYEQYF
TRBV7-8 | 17 | . | CASSLAGRGNTNTEAFF
TRBV27 | 12 | . | CASSSGANVLTF
TRBV7-9 | 13 | . | CASIVGGTYGYTF
TRBV11-3 | 14 | TRBD1 | CASSLGDREDEQYF
TRBV23-1 | 17 | . | CASSPGQGGDPAYEQYF
TRBV15 | 18 | TRBD1 | CATGTDRGGWSRNQPQHF
TRBV5-6 | 14 | . | CASSLPLLNTEAFF
TRBV18 | 13 | . | CASSTRVQETQYF
TRBV10-1 | 15 | TRBD1 | CASSEIGQGVETQYF
TRBV19 | 14 | TRBD1 | CASSIGTGGYEQYF
TRBV28 | 11 | . | CASSFGGEAFF
TRBV7-8 | 14 | . | CASSLGAVDQPQHF
TRBV28 | 14 | . | CASFRGASTDTQYF